The 13 T cell receptor beta chains below all came from one sample that was sequenced in a study of naive and memory T cell subsets. Antigens of these TCRs are unknown. Study conclusions and caveats: Naive repertoires, especially CD8, held a few larger clonotypes, possibly memory cells re-expressing CD45RA.

An equimolar mix of two oligonucleotides served as the beta constant-region primer for TRBC1 and TRBC2. The ligated cDNA underwent four PCR rounds using SP2 and nested alpha and beta constant-region primers. TCRdb redid the calling of the UMI-ligation and nested PCR reads with MiXCR, one entry per CDR3 protein. The repertoire has around 83,000 distinct CDR3 sequences, over 9% of them found once; the top ten carry 0.12% to 0.15%. Input material: naive CD4+ T cells from blood. The receptors come from a human donor in good health.

This clonotype was picked up many times. CDR3 residues: CASSQDYGILPYEQYF. Here the CDR3 DNA reads TGCGCCAGCAGCCAAGACTACGGGATACTCCCCTACGAGCAGTACTTC. The chain employs TRBV4-3 and TRBJ2-7, with D maybe TRBD2 (5 bases). CDR3 size: 16 residues. Trimming removed 0 bases at V and 2 bases at J, with 14 bases between. The germline CDR1 and CDR2 sequences are LGHNA and YSLEER.

The chain links TRBV12-3 or TRBV12-4 to TRBJ2-7, with 7 nucleotides matching TRBD1. After removal of 5 bases from V and 3 bases from J, the junction contained 4 bases not matched to a gene. The CDR3 runs 13 residues. CDR3 residues: CASSRDSHYEQYF. DNA of the CDR3: TGTGCCAGCAGTCGGGACAGTCACTACGAGCAGTACTTC.

Notes on this clonotype: This may stem from a read error, because a much larger clone lies one nucleotide away. The chain is built from TRBV25-1 and TRBJ2-3; 7 bases fit TRBD1. Germline V gene lookup returns CDR1 MGHDK and CDR2 SYGVNS. CDR3 length: 15 residues. The CDR3 DNA reads TGTGCCAGCAGTGACCGGGACAGAGGCACAGATACGGAGTATTTT. It codes for CASSDRDRGTDTEYF.

This clonotype was counted ten times or more. The chain uses TRBV11-1 and TRBJ2-1, with 7 bases lining up with TRBD2. V shed 0 bases, J shed 0 bases, and the junction held 2 bases outside the gene matches. Per the germline V gene, CDR1 is SGHAT and CDR2 is FQDESV (reference sequence). The CDR3 spans 16 residues. CDR3 sequence: CASSLARGSSYNEQFF. The CDR3 nucleotides are TGTGCCAGCAGCTTAGCTCGCGGGAGCTCCTACAATGAGCAGTTCTTC.

In its sample, this clonotype was seen a few times. The V call is TRBV11-2, the J call TRBJ1-1; unclear D gene. The germline gives CDR1 SGHAT, CDR2 FQNNGV. Trimming took 5 bases from V and 8 from J, leaving 9 bases between them. CDR3 size: 11 residues. CDR3 in amino acids: CASSRRREAFF. CDR3 in DNA: TGTGCCAGCAGCCGGCGGAGGGAAGCTTTCTTT.

CDR3 sequence: CASTTDRAITEAFF. The CDR3 DNA reads TGTGCCAGCACGACGGACAGGGCGATTACTGAAGCTTTCTTT. The rearrangement joins TRBV28 to TRBJ1-1, with 8 bases aligning to TRBD1. The CDR3 consists of 14 residues. Germline values: CDR1 MDHEN, CDR2 SYDVKM. J lost 5 bases, V lost 7 bases, and 9 bases had no gene match.

This clonotype has ten or more counts. The rearrangement joins TRBV11-3 to TRBJ2-2; D tentatively fits TRBD1 or TRBD2 (5 bases each). Trimming took 6 bases from V and 1 from J, leaving 12 bases between them. CDR3 size: 15 residues. Per the germline V gene, CDR1 is SGHNT and CDR2 is YENEEA. The CDR3 coding sequence is TGTGCCAGCAGGCAGGGACCTCTGAACACCGGGGAGCTGTTTTTT. Amino acid sequence: CASRQGPLNTGELFF.

This clonotype was seen only a few times. V and J are TRBV2 and TRBJ1-2, with D perhaps TRBD1 (5 bases). The CDR3 has 16 residues. Trimming took 5 bases from V and 6 from J, leaving 22 bases between them. Germline-derived CDR1 and CDR2 are SNHLY and FYNNEI. CDR3 bases: TGTGCCAGCAGTCCTTCCCTCGGGGCGGGGATGAATGGCTACACCTTC. Its protein is CASSPSLGAGMNGYTF.

This clonotype was found a few times. The chain combines TRBV5-1 with TRBJ2-7, with TRBD1 matching over 7 bases. CDR1 and CDR2 from the germline V gene are SGHRS and YFSETQ. With 7 bases clipped from V and 2 bases from J, the junction kept 6 bases outside the gene matches. The CDR3 totals 13 residues. Here the CDR3 DNA reads TGCGCCAGCGCCTGGGACAGCGCCTACGAGCAGTACTTC. Translating it yields CASAWDSAYEQYF.

The chain recombines TRBV7-9 with TRBJ1-1, with TRBD1 as a possible D gene (5 bases). CDR3 size: 14 residues. Per the germline V gene, CDR1 is SEHNR and CDR2 is FQNEAQ (reference sequence). V gave up 3 bases and J gave up 5 bases, with 13 bases separating them. In nucleotides, the CDR3 is TGTGCCAGCAGCTTGCGCCCTAAGGGGACTGAAGCTTTCTTT. It codes for CASSLRPKGTEAFF.

This clonotype was detected many times. An end of the junction does not agree with germline; a read error may underlie this. The chain employs TRBV11-1 and TRBJ2-7, with D possibly called TRBD1 or TRBD2 (5 bases each). Germline-derived CDR1 and CDR2 are SGHAT and FQDESV (reference sequence). The CDR3 is 13 residues long. CDR3 bases: TGTGCCAGCAGCTTAGTACCAACGATTGGGACCGTCTTC. Protein: CASSLVPTIGTVF.

The chain couples TRBV29-1 to TRBJ2-3; no firm D call. The ends were cut back, 0 bases at V and 3 bases at J, with 4 bases in the middle. From germline, CDR1 is SQVTM and CDR2 ANQGSEA. The CDR3 totals 12 residues. DNA for the CDR3: TGCAGCGTTGAAGATGGGACAGATACGCAGTATTTT. The encoded protein is CSVEDGTDTQYF.

This clonotype was seen a handful of times. The V and J genes are TRBV19 and TRBJ2-1; 16 nucleotides match TRBD2. The J segment lost 2 bases and the V segment lost 4 bases, leaving 8 bases of the junction unmatched. Germline V gene sequence: CDR1 LNHDA, CDR2 SQIVND (reference sequence). The CDR3 contains 19 residues. CDR3 nucleotide sequence: TGTGCCAGTAGTAATCCCCGGGGACTAGCGGGAGGGCCCTACAATGAGCAGTTCTTC. Its translation: CASSNPRGLAGGPYNEQFF.